These 18 T cell receptor beta chains came from one sample sequenced in a study of blood T cell repertoires in COVID-19. Measured with immunoSEQ multiplex PCR; TCRdb has only the in-frame clones, and not every one. The sample consists of over 200,000 clones, approximately 82% of them appearing once. Specimen: peripheral blood. All receptors derive from a woman aged 70-85 years with active or convalescent COVID-19.

The chain carries TRBV5-5 and TRBJ1-2; 10 positions match TRBD1. The CDR3 length is 15 residues. CDR1 and CDR2 from the germline V gene are SGHKS and YYEKEE (reference sequence). The J segment lost 7 bases and the V segment lost 4 bases, leaving 10 bases of the junction unmatched. The CDR3 region has the DNA TGTGCCAGCAGCATTTTGACAGGGGGCGGTTCTGGCTACACCTTC. The encoded protein is CASSILTGGGSGYTF. Combining the CDR3 with reference TRBV5-5 and TRBJ1-2 gives the whole variable domain DAGVTQSPTHLIKTRGQQVTLRCSPISGHKSVSWYQQVLGQGPQFIFQYYEKEERGRGNFPDRFSARQFPNYSSELNVNALLLGDSALYLCASSILTGGGSGYTFGSGTRLTVV.

The chain joins TRBV28 to TRBJ2-7; 8 bases agree with TRBD2. The CDR3 is 16 amino acids. With 5 bases clipped from V and 2 bases from J, the junction kept 11 bases outside the gene matches. Germline V gene sequence: CDR1 MDHEN, CDR2 SYDVKM. The CDR3 here is CASSPSGGQGTYEQYF. The DNA for the CDR3 is TGTGCCAGCAGTCCGTCGGGGGGGCAGGGGACCTACGAGCAGTACTTC.

The chain couples TRBV7-8 to TRBJ2-3, with TRBD2 matching over 7 bases. Germline assignment: CDR1 SGHVS and CDR2 FQNEAQ. The V segment lost 4 bases and the J segment 3 bases; nucleotides outside the gene matches: 4. CDR3 length: 14 amino acids. CDR3: CASSSGLETDTQYF. The CDR3 DNA follows: TGTGCCAGCAGCTCTGGACTAGAAACAGATACGCAGTATTTT.

The J gene is TRBJ2-5, the V gene TRBV5-8; the match to TRBD2 covers 9 bases. Looked up from germline, CDR1 is SGHTS and CDR2 is YDEGEE. The junction had 11 bases not matched to a gene; V was cut back by 7 bases and J by 4 bases. This CDR3 has 15 amino acids. CDR3 sequence (DNA): TGTGCCAGCGGTGCTGGGGGACTAGCATTAGAGACCCAGTACTTC. Protein: CASGAGGLALETQYF.

The chain couples TRBV28 to TRBJ1-3; D is ambiguous. The CDR3 length is 15 residues. Looked up from germline, CDR1 is MDHEN and CDR2 is SYDVKM. Trimming left V 7 bases short and J 2 bases short, with 15 bases between. The CDR3 DNA reads TGTGCCAGCATCCCATACTACAACACTGGAAACACCATATATTTT. Translation: CASIPYYNTGNTIYF. The full variable domain, rest sourced from reference TRBV28 and TRBJ1-3, is DVKVTQSSRYLVKRTGEKVFLECVQDMDHENMFWYRQDPGLGLRLIYFSYDVKMKEKGDIPEGYSVSREKKERFSLILESASTNQTSMYLCASIPYYNTGNTIYFGEGSWLTVV.

The chain is built from TRBV10-2 and TRBJ1-5, with D possibly TRBD1 on 5 matching bases. The germline V and J ends were trimmed by 2 bases and 8 bases, with 13 bases remaining between them. The CDR3 is 14 residues long. The germline V gene has CDR1 WSHSY and CDR2 SAAADI. In DNA form, the CDR3 reads TGCGCCAGCAGTGAGCGGGGGATTTTCGAGCCCCAGCATTTT. Protein product: CASSERGIFEPQHF.

In the case of this clone: The same CDR3 can be traced to other DNA sequences in this sample. V usage is TRBV13 and J usage is TRBJ1-3, with 8 bases lining up with TRBD1. V lost 2 bases, J lost 3 bases, and 3 bases stayed unmatched. The CDR3 spans 15 residues. Germline V CDR1 and CDR2: PRHDT, FYEKMQ (reference sequence). CDR3 protein: CASSLNRGSGNTIYF. CDR3 DNA: TGTGCCAGCAGCTTAAACAGGGGGAGTGGAAACACCATATATTTT.

The chain links TRBV29-1 to TRBJ2-5, with no clear D. There are 13 residues in the CDR3. Deletions cut 4 bases from V and 4 bases from J, with 13 bases between. Germline CDR1 SQVTM, CDR2 ANQGSEA. In DNA, the CDR3 is TGCAGCGTTGGACGAGAGAGGCGAGAGACCCAGTACTTC. This translates into CSVGRERRETQYF.

V is TRBV27 and J is TRBJ1-4, with TRBD1 as a possible D gene (5 bases). This CDR3 has 15 amino acids. Trimming took 5 bases from V and 7 from J, leaving 17 bases between them. CDR1 is MNHEY, CDR2 SMNVEV, per germline (reference sequence). Here the CDR3 DNA reads TGTGCCAGCAGTCCCAGACAGCCGGTGACTGAAAAACTGTTTTTT. It encodes CASSPRQPVTEKLFF.

The chain couples TRBV10-1 to TRBJ2-2; D might be TRBD2 (6 bases). CDR3 size: 15 residues. CDR1 WNHNN and CDR2 SYGVQD come from the germline V gene (reference sequence). Trimming took 3 bases from V and 7 from J, leaving 15 bases between them. The CDR3 protein is CASSERRVRLGELFF. In nucleotides, the CDR3 is TGCGCCAGCAGTGAACGGAGGGTGAGACTCGGGGAGCTGTTTTTT.

The chain couples TRBV19 to TRBJ2-3; D not resolved. Trimming stripped 6 bases from V and 2 bases from J, with 18 bases between. From germline, CDR1 is LNHDA and CDR2 SQIVND (reference sequence). The CDR3 covers 16 residues. The CDR3 region has the DNA TGTGCCAGTAGCGGGTCGCGACTCTCCAACACAGATACGCAGTATTTT. Translating gives CASSGSRLSNTDTQYF.

This chain links TRBV19 with TRBJ2-1; D might be TRBD2 (5 bases). The CDR3 contains 15 residues. Germline-derived CDR1 and CDR2 are LNHDA and SQIVND (reference sequence). Trimming cost V 5 bases and J 0 bases, with 11 bases left between them. The CDR3 coding sequence is TGTGCCAGTAGTTACGAGCGGTACTCCTACAATGAGCAGTTCTTC. This gives the protein CASSYERYSYNEQFF.

V gene TRBV9 combines with J gene TRBJ2-1; weak D call: TRBD2 (5 bases). The V and J ends lost 0 bases and 10 bases respectively, with 11 bases between them. There are 13 residues in the CDR3. Looked up from germline, CDR1 is SGDLS and CDR2 is YYNGEE. The DNA of the CDR3 is TGTGCCAGCAGCGTAGCACACGGGATGGAGCAGTTCTTC. This sequence encodes CASSVAHGMEQFF. Filled out from reference TRBV9 and TRBJ2-1, the complete variable domain reads DSGVTQTPKHLITATGQRVTLRCSPRSGDLSVYWYQQSLDQGLQFLIQYYNGEERAKGNILERFSAQQFPDLHSELNLSSLELGDSALYFCASSVAHGMEQFFGPGTRLTVL.

In this sample, this clone turned up once. DNA for the CDR3: TGTGCCAGCAAAGGCCTGTGGGGGGGAGAGACCCAGTACTTC. Translating gives CASKGLWGGETQYF. The V and J genes are TRBV6-5 and TRBJ2-5, with 7 bases matching TRBD2. CDR3 length: 14 amino acids. The germline V gene encodes CDR1 MNHEY and CDR2 SVGAGI. With 7 bases clipped from V and 4 bases from J, the junction kept 9 bases outside the gene matches.

The chain employs TRBV21-1 and TRBJ1-5. TRBV21-1 has pseudogene status. The CDR3 length is 14 residues. CDR3 loop: CASGAGPRDQPQHF. For the CDR3, the DNA is TGTGCCAGCGGGGCGGGACCGCGGGATCAGCCCCAGCATTTT.

A few counts support this clone. V is TRBV10-2 and J is TRBJ1-5; TRBD1 agrees at 11 bases. The germline V gene encodes CDR1 WSHSY and CDR2 SAAADI. The V gene end was trimmed by 7 bases and the J gene end by 7 bases; junction bases not matched to a gene: 6. The CDR3 has 14 amino acids. In DNA form, the CDR3 reads TGCGCCAGCACCGGACAGGGGGCAAGCCAGCCCCAGCATTTT. Translation gives CASTGQGASQPQHF.

This rearrangement joins TRBV28 to TRBJ2-1, with 9 bases fitting TRBD2. Germline V lookup: CDR1 MDHEN, CDR2 SYDVKM. The CDR3 sequence is 14 residues long. The V and J ends lost 10 bases and 4 bases, in that order; junction bases with no gene match: 8. The CDR3 region has the DNA TGTGCCACCGAGGCAGCGGGAGGATACAATGAGCAGTTCTTC. Translating it yields CATEAAGGYNEQFF.

V and J are TRBV14 and TRBJ2-5, with D possibly TRBD2 on 6 matching bases. Germline-derived CDR1 and CDR2 are SGHDN and FVKESK. V was cut by 6 bases and J by 0 bases, with 8 bases left in between. This CDR3 spans 13 amino acids. CDR3 in amino acids: CASSGGYQETQYF. CDR3 sequence (DNA): TGTGCCAGCAGTGGGGGGTACCAAGAGACCCAGTACTTC.